This is a list of T cell receptor beta chains from one sample in a study of identical twins. TCRdb fed the 5' RACE reads into MiXCR, producing one record per CDR3 protein. The sample records 600,000 to 800,000 distinct CDR3 sequences, roughly 20% being singletons. This same sample was also part of a study on T cells expressing NK-cell markers.

Sequences were obtained from PBMCs. Receptors originate from a woman aged 18-29 years in good health. Both conserved end residues are part of each CDR3. Each record gives: V gene, D gene, clone size, J gene, CDR3 protein, CDR3 DNA. D genes are given only for firm matches. Size tells how often a clone was seen (once, few, many) or the class of an expanded clone, and some rows leave it out.

>TRBV10-3|-|few|TRBJ2-3
CACSGLQGDTQYF
TGTGCCTGTAGCGGCCTCCAGGGAGATACGCAGTATTTT
>TRBV6-5|-|few|TRBJ2-3
CASSYQGDTDTQYF
TGTGCCAGCAGTTACCAGGGCGACACAGATACGCAGTATTTT
>TRBV3-1|-|few|TRBJ2-7
CASSQGDGGHYEQYF
TGTGCCAGCAGCCAAGGGGACGGGGGGCACTACGAGCAGTACTTC
>TRBV5-1|-|-|TRBJ2-1
CASSRGDPTYSYNEQFF
TGCGCCAGCAGCCGAGGGGACCCAACATACTCCTACAATGAGCAGTTCTTC
>TRBV30|TRBD2|-|TRBJ2-1
CAFHRAGGPIEQFF
TGTGCCTTCCATAGAGCGGGAGGGCCGATTGAGCAGTTCTTC
>TRBV5-1|TRBD2|few|TRBJ2-5
CASSLVHSGKETQYF
TGCGCCAGCAGCTTGGTTCACAGCGGGAAGGAGACCCAGTACTTC
>TRBV6-5|-|few|TRBJ2-5
CASSTQRGTQYF
TGTGCCAGCAGTACTCAGAGGGGGACCCAGTACTTC
>TRBV5-1|TRBD2|-|TRBJ2-5
CASSLKRLAQQETQYF
TGCGCCAGCAGCTTGAAGAGACTAGCACAACAAGAGACCCAGTACTTC
>TRBV6-5|-|-|TRBJ1-2
CASSYGEGVYGYTF
TGTGCCAGCAGTTACGGGGAAGGGGTCTATGGCTACACCTTC
>TRBV5-4|-|many|TRBJ2-7
CASSASPGQAYEQYF
TGTGCCAGCAGCGCTAGTCCGGGACAAGCCTACGAGCAGTACTTC
>TRBV12-3/TRBV12-4|TRBD1|-|TRBJ2-7
CASSPGQGYAYEQYF
TGTGCCAGCAGTCCGGGACAGGGGTATGCCTACGAGCAGTACTTC
>TRBV24-1|-|-|TRBJ2-5
CATSDTETQYF
TGTGCCACCAGTGATACAGAGACCCAGTACTTC
>TRBV20-1|-|few|TRBJ1-1
CSATYTNTEAFF
TGCAGTGCGACCTACACGAACACTGAAGCTTTCTTT
>TRBV29-1|TRBD1|-|TRBJ2-4
CSVSFDRGGNIQYF
TGCAGCGTTTCATTTGACAGGGGTGGAAACATTCAGTACTTC
>TRBV7-2|TRBD2|-|TRBJ2-7
CASSFHPAGGNEQYF
TGTGCCAGCAGCTTTCATCCAGCGGGAGGCAACGAGCAGTACTTC
>TRBV5-1|TRBD2|-|TRBJ2-5
CASRTGLAVETQYF
TGCGCCAGCCGGACGGGACTAGCGGTGGAGACCCAGTACTTC
>TRBV7-2|-|few|TRBJ1-5
CASSLKNSNQPQHF
TGTGCCAGCAGCTTAAAGAATAGCAATCAGCCCCAGCATTTT
>TRBV20-1|-|many|TRBJ1-2
CSAAGSRAGYTF
TGCAGTGCGGCCGGTTCGAGAGCCGGCTACACCTTC
>TRBV20-1|TRBD1|few|TRBJ2-7
CSASPLLDRTYEQYF
TGCAGTGCTAGTCCCCTACTGGACAGGACCTACGAGCAGTACTTC
>TRBV5-6|TRBD2|-|TRBJ2-2
CASSLVAGGIGELFF
TGTGCCAGCAGCTTGGTTGCGGGAGGAATCGGGGAGCTGTTTTTT
>TRBV7-9|-|few|TRBJ1-1
CASSLVATLNTEAFF
TGTGCCAGCAGCTTAGTCGCGACCTTGAACACTGAAGCTTTCTTT
>TRBV29-1|-|many|TRBJ1-1
CSVTQNTEAFF
TGCAGCGTTACACAGAACACTGAAGCTTTCTTT
>TRBV29-1|-|few|TRBJ1-1
CSVAKDTEAFF
TGCAGCGTGGCTAAAGACACTGAAGCTTTCTTT
>TRBV29-1|TRBD2|-|TRBJ2-3
CSVVLAGHTDTQYF
TGCAGCGTTGTCCTAGCGGGCCACACAGATACGCAGTATTTT
>TRBV4-1|-|-|TRBJ1-1
CASSQDARGPLEAFF
TGCGCCAGCAGCCAGGACGCGAGGGGACCTCTTGAAGCTTTCTTT
>TRBV12-3/TRBV12-4|-|many|TRBJ2-5
CASSLTARGTQYF
TGTGCCAGCAGTTTAACTGCGCGAGGGACCCAGTACTTC
>TRBV9|-|-|TRBJ2-7
CASSVSAGKNYEQYF
TGTGCCAGCAGCGTATCAGCAGGGAAAAATTACGAGCAGTACTTC
>TRBV5-5|TRBD1|-|TRBJ2-2
CASSLWTGAGELFF
TGTGCCAGCAGCTTGTGGACAGGAGCCGGGGAGCTGTTTTTT
>TRBV11-2|TRBD1|-|TRBJ1-2
CASSTDRGGSYGYTF
TGTGCCAGCAGCACAGACAGGGGGGGTTCATATGGCTACACCTTC
>TRBV15|-|few|TRBJ1-4
CATSRDSQALGEKLFF
TGTGCCACCAGCAGAGATTCTCAGGCTTTGGGTGAAAAACTGTTTTTT
>TRBV20-1|TRBD2|-|TRBJ2-2
CSAQAGGRTGELFF
TGCAGTGCTCAAGCGGGAGGTCGGACCGGGGAGCTGTTTTTT
>TRBV12-3/TRBV12-4|-|few|TRBJ1-2
CASSMMSESYYGYTF
TGTGCCAGCAGCATGATGTCTGAGTCTTACTATGGCTACACCTTC